The 2 T cell receptor beta chains below all came from one sample that was sequenced in a study of blood T cell repertoires in COVID-19. The table came from immunoSEQ multiplex PCR; TCRdb's copy has only in-frame clones and leaves some out. The table records about 200,000 clones, roughly 76% of them present only once. The sample comprised peripheral blood. The receptors were sampled from a human donor in a cohort sampled during active COVID-19.

This chain uses TRBV6-2 or TRBV6-3 with TRBJ2-7; 8 bases are a match to TRBD1. This CDR3 spans 14 amino acids. V trimming: 2 bases; J trimming: 6 bases; junction bases outside the gene matches: 6. CDR1 and CDR2 from the germline V gene are MNHEY and SVGEGT. As DNA, the CDR3 is TGTGCCAGCAGTTACGGCAGGGGGCTCCTCGAGCAGTACTTC. Its translation: CASSYGRGLLEQYF.

This clone was seen once. The chain combines TRBV18 with TRBJ1-5; 11 positions agree with TRBD1. The CDR3 consists of 15 residues. Germline V gives CDR1 KGHSH, CDR2 LQKENI. J gave up 5 bases and V 5 bases, and 5 bases lay outside the gene matches. CDR3 residues: CASSTGTGGYQPQHF. Here the CDR3 DNA reads TGTGCCAGCTCAACAGGGACAGGGGGTTATCAGCCCCAGCATTTT.